Sequencing of this T cell receptor beta chain was carried out in a study of blood T cell repertoires in COVID-19 (TCRdb year 2020). Study-level background: Collaborator samples came from the United States, Italy and Spain and covered acute and convalescent phases of COVID-19. The material from the prospective study consisted of cDNA or gDNA derived from T cells, B-cell-depleted T cells, or PBMCs. The dataset comprised deeply sampled blood TCRbeta repertoires from subjects exposed to, actively infected with, or recovered from COVID-19. The repertoires were made available in a free public database intended to serve as a resource for research on the immune response to SARS-CoV-2. Samples came from the ongoing ImmuneRACE study (first 160 participants) plus 1,254 subjects from 6 global collaborators. The sample metadata nearly always contained a de-identified subject ID, COVID-19 status, age in years and sex. Where available, HLA class I and class II types were taken from metadata supplied by the sample provider and were not determined by assay-based typing. Summary of the overall study and its limitations: Clinical and demographic metadata were provided uncurated, with the amount varying by source and participant.

The CDR3 measures 15 amino acids from cysteine to phenylalanine. Here the CDR3 DNA is all that survives: 45 bases in frame from base 1. The germline V gene (reference sequence) sets CDR1 to SEHNR and CDR2 to FQNEAQ. The germline V and J ends show losses of 4 bases and 8 bases respectively, and no gene match explains 11 bases of the junction. Of note for this clone: The antigen it recognizes is unknown. Base qualities are not at hand, and no much larger clone is one base apart.

Each collaborating institution followed its own protocols to collect whole blood in K2EDTA tubes. Collaborator samples were shipped for TCRbeta analysis as frozen whole blood, isolated PBMCs, or DNA extracted from either sample type. The immunoSEQ Assay, a bias-controlled multiplex PCR, was used to amplify TCRbeta CDR3 regions from genomic DNA. Per the original workflow: The number of nucleated cells in each sample was estimated from the amplification of reference gene primers within the assay. Sequence reads were collapsed and filtered to measure the absolute abundance of every unique TCRbeta CDR3 rearrangement. For each sample, productive Simpson clonality was calculated by taking the square root of Simpson's diversity index across productive rearrangements. The immuneACCESS repertoire file appears here via TCRdb, limited to in-frame rearrangements. These files lack a portion of the clones; in checked studies, under half of the deficit traces to unresolved V genes, and the cause of the others is not known. V and J calls and clone size come straight from that table; D and trimming were deduced from the DNA. The sample records around 200,000 clones, roughly 78% of which are singletons. The ten largest account for approximately 3% of the sample.

This sequence uses TRBV7-9 and TRBJ2-4, with 7 bases in between that match TRBD1. Sequencing used peripheral blood. This clonotype was sampled from a woman older than 75 with active or convalescent COVID-19. The sequenced DNA: TGTGCCAGCAGCTCCCTACAGGGGTGGATGGACATTCAGTACTTC. Translated, this is CASSSLQGWMDIQYF.